The 23 T cell receptor beta chains reported below all come from one sample, sequenced in a study of brain T cells in children with intractable seizures (TCRdb year 2021). The time point label corresponds to: resected brain tissue, or blood drawn just prior to surgery. Libraries were made using the immunoSEQ multiplex PCR assay. Imported from immuneACCESS, the table was reduced by TCRdb to in-frame sequences with V and J called. These copies leave out some clones; in studies compared against another copy, an unresolved V gene accounts for under half, and the cause of the remainder is not known. This sample has 70,000 to 85,000 clones in its table, and 90% to 95% of those were observed once. The ten largest clones represent approximately 24% of the sample. Here the sequenced sample was peripheral blood, taken at surgery. These receptors originate from a girl aged 2 to 10 with Rasmussen encephalitis and intractable seizures.

The chain links TRBV11-3 to TRBJ2-1; 7 positions agree with TRBD1. The junction had 8 bases not matched to a gene; V was cut back by 1 base and J by 8 bases. Germline V CDR1 and CDR2: SGHNT, YENEEA. There are 15 residues in the CDR3. In DNA, the CDR3 is TGTGCCAGCAGCTTAGGCACAGGGGTAGGGGATGAGCAGTTCTTC. Protein product: CASSLGTGVGDEQFF.

A few counts support this clone. The rearrangement links TRBV4-2 to TRBJ2-2; D is possibly TRBD2 (6 bases). Germline assignment: CDR1 LGHNA and CDR2 YNFKEQ. Between the trimmed V and J ends, which lost 4 bases and 3 bases, there was a span of 12 bases. This CDR3 spans 15 amino acids. The CDR3 DNA sequence: TGTGCCAGCAGCCCACTGGAGGGTGACACCGGGGAGCTGTTTTTT. This translates into CASSPLEGDTGELFF.

The chain uses TRBV27 and TRBJ1-1; 10 nucleotides align to TRBD1. Germline loops: CDR1 MNHEY, CDR2 SMNVEV (reference sequence). Trimming at V came to 5 bases and at J to 10 bases, leaving 16 bases not matched to a gene. This CDR3 region has 16 residues. CDR3 region: CASSPTHRDRGFGAFF. The CDR3 bases are TGTGCCAGCAGTCCTACCCACCGGGACAGGGGTTTCGGAGCTTTCTTT.

J is TRBJ2-1 and V is TRBV19; perhaps D is TRBD1 or TRBD2 (6 bases each). Deletions cut 1 base from V and 9 bases from J, with 22 bases between. The CDR3 is 17 amino acids. Germline V CDR1 and CDR2: LNHDA, SQIVND (reference sequence). CDR3 DNA sequence: TGTGCCAGTAGTATAGTGTCTAGGGGGGACCCTGGGGGTGAGCAGTTCTTC. Translating gives CASSIVSRGDPGGEQFF.

This clone was recorded once. This chain links TRBV7-9 with TRBJ2-1; 9 nucleotides align to TRBD2. The CDR3 extends over 19 amino acids. From germline, CDR1 is SEHNR and CDR2 FQNEAQ (reference sequence). V lost 0 bases, J lost 2 bases, and 11 bases stayed unmatched. The CDR3, as DNA: TGTGCCAGCAGCTTAGCGATGGCGGGAGGGGAAAGAACCTACAATGAGCAGTTCTTC. Translated: CASSLAMAGGERTYNEQFF.

The V and J genes are TRBV24-1 and TRBJ2-3; a possible D gene is TRBD1 (6 bases). The V end was cut by 7 bases, the J end by 4 bases, with 14 bases between. Looked up from germline, CDR1 is KGHDR and CDR2 is SFDVKD. The CDR3 consists of 14 residues. As DNA, the CDR3 is TGTGCCACCAGAGGACAGAGGACGGCAGATACGCAGTATTTT. Protein product: CATRGQRTADTQYF.

The chain links TRBV6-5 to TRBJ1-3; no reliable D call. The CDR3 covers 15 residues. Trimming left V 2 bases short and J 0 bases short, with 8 bases between. Germline CDR1 reads MNHEY; CDR2 reads SVGAGI. CDR3 nucleotides: TGTGCCAGCAGTTACACACCCAACTCTGGAAACACCATATATTTT. It translates to CASSYTPNSGNTIYF.

The chain carries TRBV29-1 and TRBJ1-1; tentative D call: TRBD1 (6 bases). The germline V and J ends were trimmed by 7 bases and 0 bases, with 12 bases remaining between them. From germline, CDR1 is SQVTM and CDR2 ANQGSEA. CDR3 length: 13 amino acids. The CDR3 DNA is TGCAGCGCTATTAGGGGGGTGAACACTGAAGCTTTCTTT. Translated: CSAIRGVNTEAFF.

V and J are TRBV19 and TRBJ1-4; weak D call: TRBD1 (5 bases). The V end lost 3 bases, the J end lost 10 bases, and 15 bases lay between the germline ends. CDR1 and CDR2 from the germline V gene are LNHDA and SQIVND (reference sequence). The CDR3 is 14 amino acids. The CDR3 DNA reads as TGTGCCAGTAGTATTCAGGGCGGCGGCATAAAACTGTTTTTT. As protein: CASSIQGGGIKLFF. The full variable domain, completed using reference TRBV19 and TRBJ1-4, is DGGITQSPKYLFRKEGQNVTLSCEQNLNHDAMYWYRQDPGQGLRLIYYSQIVNDFQKGDIAEGYSVSREKKESFPLTVTSAQKNPTAFYLCASSIQGGGIKLFFGSGTQLSVL.

The chain is built from TRBV30 and TRBJ2-7; 12 bases are a match to TRBD1. The germline V gene encodes CDR1 GTSNPN and CDR2 SVGIG (reference sequence). This CDR3 contains 14 residues. Germline trimming cut 3 bases from V and 5 bases from J; bases unmatched to any gene: 5. CDR3 bases: TGTGCCTGGAGCAAGGGACAGGGGGCAAACGAGCAGTACTTC. It translates to CAWSKGQGANEQYF.

The CDR3 protein is CASSTGVNYGYTF. The CDR3 DNA reads as TGTGCCAGTAGTACAGGGGTTAACTATGGCTACACCTTC. This chain joins TRBV19 and TRBJ1-2, with D maybe TRBD1 (6 bases). CDR3 size: 13 residues. V was trimmed by 4 bases and J by 1 base, leaving 7 bases between them. Germline V gene data show CDR1 as LNHDA and CDR2 as SQIVND (reference sequence).

This chain connects TRBV25-1 to TRBJ2-5, with D perhaps given as TRBD1 or TRBD2 (6 bases each). This CDR3 region has 16 residues. Germline assignment: CDR1 MGHDK and CDR2 SYGVNS. V lost 1 base to trimming and J lost 3 bases, with 15 bases between them. The CDR3 DNA sequence: TGTGCCAGCAGTGAATTGCGCGGGACACATAAAGAGACCCAGTACTTC. Protein product: CASSELRGTHKETQYF.

This clone was counted ten times or more. The J gene is TRBJ1-1, the V gene TRBV2; possibly TRBD1 for D (6 bases). This CDR3 region has 15 residues. CDR1 and CDR2 from the germline V gene are SNHLY and FYNNEI. V shed 7 bases and J shed 2 bases, with 17 bases lying between them. CDR3 nucleotides: TGTGCCAGCACTACCGAACAGGGTTTAAACACTGAAGCTTTCTTT. This codes for CASTTEQGLNTEAFF.

This sequence joins TRBV19 and TRBJ2-7; maybe TRBD1 (6 bases). The CDR3 consists of 15 residues. V lost 1 base and J 2 bases, leaving 12 bases between the germline ends. Germline CDR1 is LNHDA and CDR2 is SQIVND (reference sequence). CDR3 sequence: CASSIGRDTAYEQYF. CDR3 bases: TGTGCCAGTAGTATAGGCCGGGACACAGCCTACGAGCAGTACTTC.

The chain carries TRBV30 and TRBJ2-1, with D possibly being TRBD2 (5 bases). The CDR3 extends over 13 amino acids. Germline CDR1 reads GTSNPN; CDR2 reads SVGIG (reference sequence). With 4 bases removed from V and 8 bases from J, the gap between germline ends came to 15 bases. The CDR3 coding sequence is TGTGCCTGGAAAACGGGGAGTTATGATGAGCAGTTCTTC. It is translated as CAWKTGSYDEQFF.

V is TRBV7-7 and J is TRBJ1-1, with D maybe TRBD1 (5 bases). The CDR3 loop spans 13 amino acids. Germline lookup yields CDR1 SSHAT and CDR2 FNYEAQ (reference sequence). Trimming took off 5 bases at V and 1 base at J, with 8 bases between the two ends. The CDR3 DNA reads as TGTGCCAGCAGCCTCGGACAGAACACTGAAGCTTTCTTT. This translates into CASSLGQNTEAFF.

The CDR3 loop is CASSQGGETEAFF. The DNA of the CDR3 is TGCGCCAGCAGCCAAGGGGGGGAAACTGAAGCTTTCTTT. V is TRBV4-1 and J is TRBJ1-1; a possible D gene is TRBD1 (5 bases). Trimming removed 1 base at V and 5 bases at J, with 8 bases between. The CDR3 covers 13 residues. Germline V gene data show CDR1 as MGHRA and CDR2 as YSYEKL.

J is TRBJ1-2 and V is TRBV19, with a weak D call TRBD1 (5 bases). Trimming left V 0 bases short and J 4 bases short, with 18 bases between. CDR3 size: 17 residues. Germline assignment: CDR1 LNHDA and CDR2 SQIVND (reference sequence). CDR3 DNA sequence: TGTGCCAGTAGTATAGATGTCGAAGGGGAAGATAGCTATGGCTACACCTTC. Translation gives CASSIDVEGEDSYGYTF.

V usage is TRBV5-4 and J usage is TRBJ2-3; D call uncertain. Germline CDR1 SGHNT, CDR2 YYREEE (reference sequence). V was clipped by 4 bases and J by 2 bases, with 8 bases between them. This CDR3 is built from 13 residues. The CDR3 loop is CASSVAPTDTQYF. CDR3 nucleotides: TGTGCCAGCAGCGTTGCTCCCACAGATACGCAGTATTTT.

The V and J genes are TRBV6-1 and TRBJ1-6; D is undetermined. The CDR3 loop spans 16 amino acids. Trimming removed 0 bases at V and 7 bases at J, with 13 bases between. Germline assignment: CDR1 MNHNS and CDR2 SASEGT. The CDR3 region has the DNA TGTGCCAGCAGTGAAGCGTCCCGGGGTAAGAATTCACCCCTCCACTTT. This codes for CASSEASRGKNSPLHF.

The rearrangement joins TRBV6-6 to TRBJ1-3; D may be TRBD1 (5 bases). The CDR3 runs 14 residues. Trimming left V 5 bases short and J 4 bases short, with 12 bases between. CDR1 is MNHNY, CDR2 SVGAGI, per germline (reference sequence). The CDR3 is CASSIDSIGNTIYF. In DNA, the CDR3 is TGTGCCAGCAGTATCGACAGCATCGGAAACACCATATATTTT.

The genes are TRBV11-3 and TRBJ2-3; TRBD1 or TRBD2 may be the D gene (5 bases each). The V gene lost 7 bases and the J gene lost 0 bases, with 14 bases spanning the gap. From germline, CDR1 is SGHNT and CDR2 YENEEA. The CDR3 extends over 15 amino acids. The CDR3 DNA reads as TGTGCCAGCACCTTGGGGGAGAAGAGCACAGATACGCAGTATTTT. It encodes CASTLGEKSTDTQYF. The complete variable domain, with remaining parts taken from reference TRBV11-3 and TRBJ2-3, reads EAGVVQSPRYKIIEKKQPVAFWCNPISGHNTLYWYLQNLGQGPELLIRYENEEAVDDSQLPKDRFSAERLKGVDSTLKIQPAELGDSAVYLCASTLGEKSTDTQYFGPGTRLTVL.

The chain is built from TRBV7-2 and TRBJ1-5; TRBD1 matches at 7 bases. Germline CDR1 SGHTA, CDR2 FQGNSA. The CDR3 extends over 12 amino acids. The J segment lost 7 bases and the V segment lost 6 bases, leaving 3 bases of the junction unmatched. The CDR3 loop is CASSYRGQPQHF. The CDR3 DNA follows: TGTGCCAGCAGTTACAGGGGACAGCCCCAGCATTTT. The full variable domain, in which reference TRBV7-2 and TRBJ1-5 provide the parts outside the CDR3, is GAGVSQSPSNKVTEKGKDVELRCDPISGHTALYWYRQSLGQGLEFLIYFQGNSAPDKSGLPSDRFSAERTGGSVSTLTIQRTQQEDSAVYLCASSYRGQPQHFGDGTRLSIL.